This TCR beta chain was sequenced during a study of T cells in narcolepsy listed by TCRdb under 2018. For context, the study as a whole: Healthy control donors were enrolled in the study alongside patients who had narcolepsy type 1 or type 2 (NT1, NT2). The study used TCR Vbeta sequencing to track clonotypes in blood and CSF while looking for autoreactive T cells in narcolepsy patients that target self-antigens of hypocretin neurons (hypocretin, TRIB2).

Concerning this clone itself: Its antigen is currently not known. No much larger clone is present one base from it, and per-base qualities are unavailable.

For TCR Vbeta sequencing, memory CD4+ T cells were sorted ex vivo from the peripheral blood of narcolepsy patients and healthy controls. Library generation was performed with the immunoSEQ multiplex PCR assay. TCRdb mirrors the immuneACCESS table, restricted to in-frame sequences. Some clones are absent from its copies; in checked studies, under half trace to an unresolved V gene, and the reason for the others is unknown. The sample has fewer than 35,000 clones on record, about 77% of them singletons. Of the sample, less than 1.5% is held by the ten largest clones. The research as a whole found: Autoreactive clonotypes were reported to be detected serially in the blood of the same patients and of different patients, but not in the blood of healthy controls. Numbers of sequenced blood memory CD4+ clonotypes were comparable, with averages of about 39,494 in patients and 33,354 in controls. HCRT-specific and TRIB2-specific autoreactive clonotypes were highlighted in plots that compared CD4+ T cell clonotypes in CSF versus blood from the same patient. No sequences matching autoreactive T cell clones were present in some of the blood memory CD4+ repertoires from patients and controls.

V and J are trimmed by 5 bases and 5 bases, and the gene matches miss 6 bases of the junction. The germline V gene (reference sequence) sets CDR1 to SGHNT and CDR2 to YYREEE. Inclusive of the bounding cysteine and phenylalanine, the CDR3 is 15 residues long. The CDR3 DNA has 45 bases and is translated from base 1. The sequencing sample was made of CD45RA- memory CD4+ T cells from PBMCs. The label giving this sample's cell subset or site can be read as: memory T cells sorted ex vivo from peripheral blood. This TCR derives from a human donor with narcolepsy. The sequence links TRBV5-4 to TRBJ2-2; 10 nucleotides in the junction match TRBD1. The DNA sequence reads TGTGCCAGCAGGAAGACAGGGGGCGAGACCGGGGAGCTGTTTTTT. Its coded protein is CASRKTGGETGELFF.